What follows are 20 T cell receptor beta chains derived from one specimen sequenced in a study of shared clonotypes between healthy human individuals. Clones were read by immunoSEQ multiplex PCR, and TCRdb kept only the in-frame ones, dropping some. The sample contains 2 million to 2.5 million clones, just over 90% of which appear only once. The source material was naive CD4+ T cells from PBMCs. Subset reported: CD45RA+ positively selected. The receptors were gathered from a man younger than 35 in good health. Some clones in this sample may be carry-over from other donors' samples.

With respect to this clone: The junction does not match germline at one end; this may be a read error. The genes are TRBV9 and TRBJ1-2; TRBD1 matches at 8 bases. CDR1 is SGDLS, CDR2 YYNGEE, per germline. CDR3 length equals 14 residues. CDR3 sequence reads: CASSTHRDRPTQSF. CDR3 in DNA: TGTGCCAGCAGCACCCACCGGGACAGGCCCACCCAAAGCTTC.

The V and J genes are TRBV7-9 and TRBJ2-1, with D perhaps matching TRBD2 (6 bases). Germline V lookup: CDR1 SEHNR, CDR2 FQNEAQ (reference sequence). The CDR3 is 13 residues long. Between the trimmed V and J ends, which lost 8 bases and 12 bases, there was a span of 20 bases. CDR3 nucleotide sequence: TGTGCCAGCTCCAGGGCTAGCGATTGGGCGCAGTTCTTC. It yields the protein CASSRASDWAQFF.

The chain carries TRBV4-2 and TRBJ1-3; D ambiguous. CDR1 and CDR2 (germline): LGHNA, YNFKEQ. The CDR3 spans 16 residues. With 0 bases removed from V and 2 bases from J, the gap between germline ends came to 11 bases. For the CDR3, the DNA is TGTGCCAGCAGCCAAGATCTAACCCGGACTGGAAACACCATATATTTT. It specifies CASSQDLTRTGNTIYF.

This clone was seen just once. The J gene is TRBJ1-2, the V gene TRBV4-1, with D unclear. V was trimmed by 3 bases and J by 8 bases, leaving 16 bases between them. CDR3 length: 14 residues. CDR1 and CDR2 from the germline V gene are MGHRA and YSYEKL. CDR3 region: CASSHIPPGGGYTF. The DNA of the CDR3 is TGCGCCAGCAGCCACATACCTCCTGGAGGGGGCTACACCTTC.

The J gene is TRBJ1-5, the V gene TRBV28; D gene unclear. This CDR3 has 14 amino acids. CDR1 is MDHEN, CDR2 SYDVKM, per germline. V was clipped by 3 bases and J by 3 bases, with 9 bases between them. The CDR3 DNA is TGTGCCAGCAGTTTGGGCGGACCCAATCAGCCCCAGCATTTT. Its translation is CASSLGGPNQPQHF.

J is TRBJ1-6 and V is TRBV30, with D unclear. Per the germline V gene, CDR1 is GTSNPN and CDR2 is SVGIG (reference sequence). This CDR3 is 15 amino acids long. Trimming took off 2 bases at V and 9 bases at J, with 17 bases between the two ends. In DNA form, the CDR3 reads TGTGCCTGGAGTCTCGGATACTCCGAGACTTCACCCCTCCACTTT. This sequence encodes CAWSLGYSETSPLHF.

The chain recombines TRBV5-4 with TRBJ2-1; D uncertain. V lost 7 bases to trimming and J lost 4 bases, with 15 bases between them. Looked up from germline, CDR1 is SGHNT and CDR2 is YYREEE (reference sequence). CDR3 length: 14 residues. The CDR3 region has the DNA TGTGCCAGCGGCCTCGACTTGGTGTACAATGAGCAGTTCTTC. Its protein is CASGLDLVYNEQFF.

This chain uses TRBV14 with TRBJ2-3; 13 positions match TRBD2. V was clipped by 1 base and J by 4 bases; unmatched bases: 5. Per germline, CDR1 SGHDN and CDR2 FVKESK. This CDR3 comprises 17 residues. CDR3 loop: CASSQVAGLAGADTQYF. CDR3 sequence (DNA): TGTGCCAGCAGCCAAGTCGCTGGACTAGCGGGGGCAGATACGCAGTATTTT.

The rearrangement joins TRBV2 to TRBJ1-5; no definite D call. The V end lost 1 base, the J end lost 6 bases, and 7 bases lay between the germline ends. The germline gives CDR1 SNHLY, CDR2 FYNNEI. CDR3 length: 13 residues. For the CDR3, the DNA is TGTGCCAGCAGTGAAGGGCCATCTCAGCCCCAGCATTTT. It translates to CASSEGPSQPQHF.

The chain is built from TRBV29-1 and TRBJ1-2, with 9 bases identical to TRBD1. This CDR3 is built from 13 residues. The V and J ends lost 4 bases and 4 bases, in that order; junction bases with no gene match: 4. The germline V gene has CDR1 SQVTM and CDR2 ANQGSEA. CDR3 region: CSVGETGGYGYTF. The DNA for the CDR3 is TGCAGCGTTGGGGAGACAGGGGGCTATGGCTACACCTTC. Full variable domain (missing parts from reference TRBV29-1 and TRBJ1-2): SAVISQKPSRDICQRGTSLTIQCQVDSQVTMMFWYRQQPGQSLTLIATANQGSEATYESGFVIDKFPISRPNLTFSTLTVSNMSPEDSSIYLCSVGETGGYGYTFGSGTRLTVV.

This clone occurred once. This chain connects TRBV2 to TRBJ2-7; possibly TRBD1 for D (6 bases). Germline CDR1 and CDR2: SNHLY and FYNNEI. CDR3 length equals 12 residues. Trimming took off 6 bases at V and 6 bases at J, with 12 bases between the two ends. The CDR3 loop reads CASSAFRGEQYF. The CDR3 region has the DNA TGTGCCAGCAGCGCCTTCAGGGGCGAGCAGTACTTC.

The CDR3 protein is CASLGLAGGPYEQYF. The CDR3 region has the DNA TGTGCCAGCTTGGGACTAGCGGGAGGCCCCTACGAGCAGTACTTC. This rearrangement joins TRBV28 to TRBJ2-7; TRBD2 aligns across 15 bases. Germline CDR1 is MDHEN and CDR2 is SYDVKM. V dropped 8 bases and J dropped 2; count of bases not matched to a gene: 4. There are 15 residues in the CDR3.

This chain links TRBV6-1 with TRBJ1-3, with a tentative D call TRBD1 (6 bases). The CDR3 runs to 16 residues. Deletions cut 2 bases from V and 0 bases from J, with 11 bases between. Germline assignment: CDR1 MNHNS and CDR2 SASEGT. This CDR3 is CASSERGGLSGNTIYF. CDR3 DNA: TGTGCCAGCAGTGAAAGGGGGGGACTCTCTGGAAACACCATATATTTT.

V and J are TRBV5-6 and TRBJ2-7; D remains ambiguous. Germline CDR1 reads SGHDT; CDR2 reads YYEEEE. V lost 3 bases, J lost 5 bases, and 6 bases lay in between. This CDR3 comprises 11 residues. As DNA, the CDR3 is TGTGCCAGCAGCTGGCCGGACGAGCAGTACTTC. This gives the protein CASSWPDEQYF.

About this clone itself: Other DNA variants within this sample encode the same CDR3. J is TRBJ1-5 and V is TRBV6-5; no clear D. Germline V gene sequence: CDR1 MNHEY, CDR2 SVGAGI. CDR3 length: 15 residues. With 2 bases removed from V and 0 bases from J, the gap between germline ends came to 8 bases. CDR3 sequence reads: CASSYSRYSNQPQHF. DNA of the CDR3: TGTGCCAGCAGTTACAGCAGATATAGCAATCAGCCCCAGCATTTT.

The chain uses TRBV28 and TRBJ2-3, with 8 bases aligning to TRBD2. This CDR3 comprises 15 residues. Germline CDR1 and CDR2: MDHEN and SYDVKM. The junction had 6 bases not matched to a gene; V was cut back by 4 bases and J by 3 bases. The CDR3 is CASSSTGGPTDTQYF. DNA for the CDR3: TGTGCCAGCAGTTCGACGGGAGGGCCGACAGATACGCAGTATTTT.

A word on this clone: Other DNA sequences within the sample encode an identical CDR3. The chain joins TRBV7-9 to TRBJ1-5; D gene ambiguous. The CDR3 has 13 amino acids. With 2 bases removed from V and 5 bases from J, the gap between germline ends came to 7 bases. Germline V gene data show CDR1 as SEHNR and CDR2 as FQNEAQ (reference sequence). CDR3 in DNA: TGTGCCAGCAGCTTATCTGGAGATCAGCCCCAGCATTTT. It encodes CASSLSGDQPQHF.

This rearrangement joins TRBV7-2 to TRBJ2-7; 12 bases map to TRBD1. Germline CDR1 reads SGHTA; CDR2 reads FQGNSA. Germline trimming cut 4 bases from V and 6 bases from J; bases unmatched to any gene: 4. The CDR3 runs to 14 residues. The CDR3 DNA reads as TGTGCCAGCAGCTCCGGGACAGGGGGCTTCGAGCAGTACTTC. This gives the protein CASSSGTGGFEQYF.

The CDR3 coding sequence is TGTGCCAGCAGCTTATCGGGGACACCAATCAGCAAGCAGTTCTTC. Translating gives CASSLSGTPISKQFF. V usage is TRBV11-2 and J usage is TRBJ2-1; possible D gene TRBD1, 6 bases. This CDR3 comprises 15 residues. Germline CDR1 and CDR2: SGHAT and FQNNGV. Trimming stripped 2 bases from V and 11 bases from J, with 19 bases between.

The chain has TRBV28 and TRBJ1-5, with D possibly matching TRBD1 (5 bases). Trimming shortened V by 6 bases and J by 4 bases, and 13 bases separated the two germline ends. The CDR3 is made up of 14 amino acids. The germline CDR1 and CDR2 sequences are MDHEN and SYDVKM. For the CDR3, the DNA is TGTGCCAGCAGACCCGGGACGACTAATCAGCCCCAGCATTTT. Its translation: CASRPGTTNQPQHF.